The 20 T cell receptor beta chains given below trace back to one sample, sequenced in a study of T cell repertoires in cytomegalovirus infection. No cognate antigen is known for these TCRs. TCRdb passed the reads through MiXCR, listing each CDR3 protein once. The table shows 900,000 to 950,000 distinct CDR3 sequences, with 30% to 40% occurring only once. The specimen was cultured CD8+ T cells from PBMCs, collected from culture after CMV antigen stimulation. The source of these receptors is a human donor in good health (CMV status not recorded). Some clones in this sample may be carry-over from other donors' samples.

Concerning this clonotype: The CDR3 end shows no conserved phenylalanine or tryptophan, and so a read error is likely. This chain joins TRBV12-3 or TRBV12-4 and TRBJ2-3; D gene unclear. Trimming took off 2 bases at V and 1 base at J, with 4 bases between the two ends. CDR3 length equals 13 residues. The CDR3 loop is CASSLRGTDTQYS. The CDR3 nucleotides read TGTGCCAGCAGTTTACGAGGCACAGATACGCAGTATTCT.

The chain joins TRBV12-3 or TRBV12-4 to TRBJ1-1; no firm D call. The CDR3 covers 13 residues. V was shortened by 10 bases and J by 1 base, with 13 bases between the two germline ends. CDR3 protein: CANSPGWNTEAFF. CDR3 in DNA: TGTGCCAACAGCCCCGGATGGAACACTGAAGCTTTCTTT.

V is TRBV27 and J is TRBJ2-7, with D perhaps matching TRBD1 (6 bases). V was clipped by 6 bases and J by 1 base, with 13 bases between them. This CDR3 has 14 amino acids. Per the germline V gene, CDR1 is MNHEY and CDR2 is SMNVEV (reference sequence). The CDR3, as DNA: TGTGCCAGCAGCCCTTTAGGACAGTCCTACGAGCAGTACTTC. Translation gives CASSPLGQSYEQYF.

This clonotype occurred a few times. One junction end does not reproduce the germline sequence, and a read error may be involved. The chain uses TRBV27 and TRBJ1-3; 8 positions match TRBD1. CDR1 and CDR2 from the germline V gene are MNHEY and SMNVEV (reference sequence). CDR3 size: 15 residues. CDR3 bases: TGTGCCAGCAGTTACGACAGGGGATCTGGAAGCACCATATATTTT. Translating gives CASSYDRGSGSTIYF.

This clonotype was seen repeatedly, ten times or more. The V gene is TRBV7-6, the J gene TRBJ2-7, with D perhaps TRBD1 (6 bases). This CDR3 region has 15 residues. Germline-derived CDR1 and CDR2 are SGHVS and FNYEAQ. Between the trimmed V and J ends, which lost 1 base and 3 bases, there was a span of 13 bases. The CDR3 DNA sequence: TGTGCCAGCAGCTTAGGTCCGGGACAAAGCTACGAGCAGTACGTC. Its translation: CASSLGPGQSYEQYV.

Points on this clonotype: Mismatch with germline at one junction end may stem from a read error. The genes are TRBV20-1 and TRBJ2-1, with D possibly being TRBD2 (5 bases). The CDR3 spans 13 residues. Germline CDR1 and CDR2: DFQATT and SNEGSKA (reference sequence). The CDR3 here is CSARGRYYNEQFF. In DNA, the CDR3 is TGCAGTGCAAGAGGGCGTTATTACAATGAGCAGTTCTTC.

This clonotype was picked up a small number of times. This sequence joins TRBV6-5 and TRBJ1-2; possible D gene TRBD1, 5 bases. From germline, CDR1 is MNHEY and CDR2 SVGAGI. The germline V and J ends were trimmed by 4 bases and 6 bases, with 21 bases remaining between them. This CDR3 has 16 amino acids. DNA for the CDR3: TGTGCCAGCAGTTCATCCGGGGCGGGTTTCGTGGATGGCTACACCTTC. Its protein is CASSSSGAGFVDGYTF.

The V and J genes are TRBV19 and TRBJ1-1; D is unresolved. The length of the CDR3 is 14 residues. Germline values: CDR1 LNHDA, CDR2 SQIVND (reference sequence). Trimming removed 3 bases from V and 1 base from J, with 9 bases in between. CDR3 sequence: CASSMRRRNTEAFF. CDR3 bases: TGTGCCAGTAGTATGAGACGGAGGAACACTGAAGCTTTCTTT. The full variable domain, its missing parts supplied by reference TRBV19 and TRBJ1-1, is DGGITQSPKYLFRKEGQNVTLSCEQNLNHDAMYWYRQDPGQGLRLIYYSQIVNDFQKGDIAEGYSVSREKKESFPLTVTSAQKNPTAFYLCASSMRRRNTEAFFGQGTRLTVV.

This clonotype was counted only a few times. The chain employs TRBV10-3 and TRBJ1-1; TRBD1 might be the D (5 bases). Trimming pared 7 bases from V and 2 bases from J, leaving 11 bases between. CDR3 length equals 13 residues. Germline V gives CDR1 ENHRY, CDR2 SYGVKD. This CDR3 is CAINGRANTEAFF. The CDR3 coding sequence is TGTGCCATCAACGGCAGGGCAAACACTGAAGCTTTCTTT.

The V and J genes are TRBV7-8 and TRBJ2-1, with D perhaps given as TRBD1 or TRBD2 (5 bases each). CDR1 is SGHVS and CDR2 is FQNEAQ in the germline V gene. V was pared by 3 bases and J by 6 bases, with 27 bases between. The CDR3 has 19 amino acids. For the CDR3, the DNA is TGTGCCAGCAGCTTCAACAATAACCGGGACCCGGGTTCCGGCAATGAGCAGTTCTTC. Protein product: CASSFNNNRDPGSGNEQFF.

The V and J genes are TRBV11-2 and TRBJ2-7; unclear D gene. Germline assignment: CDR1 SGHAT and CDR2 FQNNGV. V dropped 1 base and J dropped 2 bases, with 6 bases sitting between them. The CDR3 is made up of 13 amino acids. For the CDR3, the DNA is TGTGCCAGCAGCTTAGGACAACCCTACGAGCAGTACGTC. Translating it yields CASSLGQPYEQYV.

This clonotype was recorded a few times. This chain links TRBV15 with TRBJ1-5; TRBD1 might be the D (5 bases). V lost 8 bases to trimming and J lost 5 bases, with 10 bases between them. CDR3 length equals 12 residues. CDR1 is LNHNV and CDR2 is YYDKDF in the germline V gene (reference sequence). CDR3 DNA sequence: TGTGCCACCGCGGGGGTGGATCAGCCCCAGCATTTT. Its translation: CATAGVDQPQHF.

This clonotype came up a few times. This sequence joins TRBV5-6 and TRBJ2-7; D gene unclear. The CDR3 has 14 amino acids. V was shortened by 4 bases and J by 0 bases, with 11 bases between the two germline ends. Germline V gene data show CDR1 as SGHDT and CDR2 as YYEEEE. CDR3 sequence: CASSPFGDSYEQYV. Here the CDR3 DNA reads TGTGCCAGCAGCCCGTTCGGCGACTCCTACGAGCAGTACGTC.

The chain has TRBV6-6 and TRBJ1-3; a weak D match, TRBD1 (6 bases). V was clipped by 5 bases and J by 2 bases, with 13 bases between them. This CDR3 region has 15 residues. Germline CDR1 MNHNY, CDR2 SVGAGI (reference sequence). The CDR3 DNA follows: TGTGCCAGCAGTCCCCTGGGGGCCCCTGGAAACACCATATATTTT. Amino acid sequence: CASSPLGAPGNTIYF.

J is TRBJ2-4 and V is TRBV27; D gene unclear. V was pared by 4 bases and J by 0 bases, with 10 bases between. CDR3 length: 15 amino acids. Germline CDR1 is MNHEY and CDR2 is SMNVEV (reference sequence). CDR3 nucleotide sequence: TGTGCCAGCAGTTCCTTCATGGGAGCCAAAAACATTCAGTACTTC. Amino acid sequence: CASSSFMGAKNIQYF.

V and J are TRBV19 and TRBJ1-5; D unresolved. The V gene's germline CDR1 is LNHDA and CDR2 SQIVND (reference sequence). The CDR3 consists of 14 residues. Trimming shortened V by 6 bases and J by 4 bases, and 13 bases separated the two germline ends. This CDR3 reads CASRGRWANQPQHF. The CDR3 DNA sequence: TGTGCCAGTAGGGGCAGGTGGGCAAATCAGCCCCAGCATTTT.

On this clonotype: The junction departs from the called germline gene at one end, perhaps through a read error. The chain is built from TRBV25-1 and TRBJ1-6, with D unresolved. Germline CDR1 and CDR2: MGHDK and SYGVNS. This CDR3 spans 16 amino acids. The CDR3 bases are TGTGCCAGCAGTGAATTCAGGACGGACTATAATTCACCCCCCCACTTT. Translated: CASSEFRTDYNSPPHF.

The chain carries TRBV7-9 and TRBJ2-1; 8 bases agree with TRBD2. V lost 5 bases to trimming and J lost 0 bases; unmatched junction nucleotides: 9. This CDR3 contains 17 residues. Germline V lookup: CDR1 SEHNR, CDR2 FQNEAQ (reference sequence). The CDR3 is CASSTWTSTSSYNEQFF. The CDR3 coding sequence is TGTGCCAGCAGCACCTGGACTAGCACGAGCTCCTACAATGAGCAGTTCTTC.

This clonotype came up many times. This rearrangement joins TRBV7-8 to TRBJ2-7; 10 nucleotides align to TRBD2. Germline trimming cut 3 bases from V and 5 bases from J; bases unmatched to any gene: 13. The germline V gene encodes CDR1 SGHVS and CDR2 FQNEAQ. This CDR3 comprises 17 residues. CDR3 coding DNA: TGTGCCAGCAGCTTGCTAGCGGGGGCACCAGCTAGAGACGAGCAGTACTTC. Amino acid sequence: CASSLLAGAPARDEQYF.

The CDR3 is CASSQDRRGYEQYV. The CDR3 bases are TGCGCCAGCAGCCAAGATCGGCGAGGCTACGAGCAGTACGTC. This chain links TRBV4-1 with TRBJ2-7; D is undetermined. CDR1 is MGHRA and CDR2 is YSYEKL in the germline V gene. Trimming removed 0 bases from V and 3 bases from J, with 9 bases in between. The CDR3 has 14 residues.